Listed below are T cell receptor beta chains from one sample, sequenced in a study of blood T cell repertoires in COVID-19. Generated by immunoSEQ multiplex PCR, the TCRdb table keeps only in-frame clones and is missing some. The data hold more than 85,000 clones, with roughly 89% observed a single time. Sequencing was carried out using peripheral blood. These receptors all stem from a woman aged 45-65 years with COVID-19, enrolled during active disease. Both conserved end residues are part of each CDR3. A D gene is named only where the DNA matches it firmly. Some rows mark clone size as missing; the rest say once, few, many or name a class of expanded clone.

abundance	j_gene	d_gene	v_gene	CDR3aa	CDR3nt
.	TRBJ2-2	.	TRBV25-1	CASSEVSANTGELFF	TGTGCCAGCAGTGAAGTTTCAGCGAACACCGGGGAGCTGTTTTTT
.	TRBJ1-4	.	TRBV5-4	CASSSDILNEKLFF	TGTGCCAGCAGTTCGGACATTCTTAATGAAAAACTGTTTTTT
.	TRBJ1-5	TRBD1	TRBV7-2	CASSLTGGDRGEPQHF	TGTGCCAGCAGCTTAACGGGGGGGGACAGGGGAGAGCCCCAGCATTTT
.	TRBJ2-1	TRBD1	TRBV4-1	CASSHPGQGYNEQFF	TGCGCCAGCAGCCATCCGGGACAGGGTTACAATGAGCAGTTCTTC
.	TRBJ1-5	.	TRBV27	CASSLSSGGSGQPQHF	TGTGCCAGCAGTTTATCTTCGGGGGGCAGCGGTCAGCCCCAGCATTTT
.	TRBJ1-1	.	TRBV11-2	CASSLGGGMRAEAFF	TGTGCCAGCAGCTTAGGGGGGGGCATGAGGGCTGAAGCTTTCTTT
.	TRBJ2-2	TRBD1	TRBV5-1	CASSARQGAYTGELFF	TGCGCCAGCAGCGCCCGACAGGGGGCCTACACCGGGGAGCTGTTTTTT
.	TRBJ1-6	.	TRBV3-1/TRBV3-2	CASSQGQNNSPLHF	TGTGCCAGCAGCCAAGGGCAGAATAATTCACCCCTCCACTTT
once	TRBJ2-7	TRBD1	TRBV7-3	CASSSAGGEQYF	TGTGCCAGCAGCTCAGCAGGGGGCGAGCAGTACTTC
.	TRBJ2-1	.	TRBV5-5	CASSLEGAGVHNEQFF	TGTGCCAGCAGCTTGGAAGGGGCAGGTGTACACAATGAGCAGTTCTTC
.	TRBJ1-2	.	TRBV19	CASSIGGEGYENSGYTF	TGTGCCAGTAGTATAGGGGGAGAGGGTTACGAAAATTCGGGCTACACCTTC
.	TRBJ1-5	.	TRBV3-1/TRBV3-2	CASSQGVPGQSNQPQHF	TGTGCCAGCAGCCAAGGCGTCCCGGGACAAAGCAATCAGCCCCAGCATTTT
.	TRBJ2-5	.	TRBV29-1	CSVRGDRETQYF	TGCAGCGTTCGCGGGGATAGGGAGACCCAGTACTTC
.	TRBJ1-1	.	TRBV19	CASSAQGGNTEAFF	TGTGCCAGTAGTGCCCAGGGAGGAAACACTGAAGCTTTCTTT
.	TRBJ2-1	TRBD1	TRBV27	CASRPVNRGRNEQFF	TGTGCCAGCAGGCCCGTAAACAGGGGTCGCAATGAGCAGTTCTTC